The clone carrying this T cell receptor (beta chain) came up once. The sample is drawn from a study of blood T cell repertoires in COVID-19. Study background: COVID-19 samples, acute and convalescent, were from the United States, Italy and Spain. Nucleic acid was either cDNA or gDNA, and it came from T cells, B-cell-depleted T cells, or PBMCs.

In the source study's methods: Amplifying reference gene primers gave estimates of nucleated cell counts. Assay: immunoSEQ multiplex PCR; the TCRdb copy retains only in-frame clones and omits some. V and J calls and clone size are copied from that table; D and trimming were computed from the DNA. The repertoire holds over 250,000 clones, approximately 83% seen once, with approximately 12% in the top ten. Germline assignment: CDR1 SGHRS and CDR2 YFSETQ. V lost 6 bases, J lost 0 bases, and 15 bases stayed unmatched. The CDR3 length is 18 residues. The rearrangement joins TRBV5-1 to TRBJ2-1; 7 bases fit TRBD1. The source is a human donor in a cohort sampled during active COVID-19. Sequences were obtained from peripheral blood. CDR3 region: CASNVGWGQFDSYNEQFF. For the CDR3, the DNA is TGCGCCAGCAATGTAGGCTGGGGACAGTTTGACTCCTACAATGAGCAGTTCTTC. Drawing the rest from reference TRBV5-1 and TRBJ2-1, the complete variable domain is KAGVTQTPRYLIKTRGQQVTLSCSPISGHRSVSWYQQTPGQGLQFLFEYFSETQRNKGNFPGRFSGRQFSNSRSEMNVSTLELGDSALYLCASNVGWGQFDSYNEQFFGPGTRLTVL.